This TCR beta chain stems from a study of blood T cells in healthy people across ages. To note about this clonotype: The junction does not match germline at one end; this may be a read error.

Germline loops: CDR1 PRHDT, CDR2 FYEKMQ (reference sequence). The length of the CDR3 is 15 residues. Sample-barcoded 5' priming and a J-beta primer mix drove a second PCR of about 7 to 12 cycles. TCRdb re-called the 5' RACE reads with MiXCR, one entry per CDR3 protein. This table has some 1.8 million distinct CDR3 sequences, roughly two fifths appearing once. This sequence joins TRBV13 and TRBJ1-6, with unresolved D. The receptor was isolated from a human donor in good health. Sequenced input: blood. This chain's CDR3 is CACSSRGPDNSPLHF. CDR3 sequence (DNA): TGTGCCTGCAGCTCCAGAGGCCCCGATAATTCACCCCTCCACTTT.